This record looks at one T cell receptor (beta chain) sequence and its context. Germline CDR1 SGHRS, CDR2 YFSETQ. V dropped 0 bases and J dropped 7; count of bases not matched to a gene: 4. The CDR3 totals 15 residues. This specimen belongs to a study of T cell changes during pregnancy in multiple sclerosis. Using immunoSEQ multiplex PCR, the repertoire was profiled, and TCRdb retains in-frame clones only, with some absent. The data show 30,000 to 45,000 clones, nearly 95% seen once. This sample comprised CD4+ T cells from peripheral blood mononuclear cells, obtained after pregnancy. The chain employs TRBV5-1 and TRBJ2-2; 9 bases are shared with TRBD1. The receptor's source is a female donor in good health, enrolled as a control in a pregnancy study. Written as DNA, the CDR3 is TGCGCCAGCAGCTTGGAGGGACAGGGATTCGGGGAGCTGTTTTTT. The encoded protein is CASSLEGQGFGELFF.